A single T cell receptor (beta chain) is shown here with its context. Its antigen is not yet known. Within one base of it there is no much larger clone, and no base qualities were kept. In this study, focal radiation therapy paired with CTLA-4 blockade (ipilimumab) was tested in patients who had chemo-refractory metastatic non-small-cell lung cancer. This entry is derived from a study of radiotherapy plus CTLA-4 blockade in lung cancer listed by TCRdb under 2018. Regarding the research as a whole: Among the enrolled patients, around 19% had an objective response, and approximately 33% reached disease control. The paper's findings and limits, for the study overall: After treatment with radiotherapy and ipilimumab, TCR clones that came from tumors expanded in the peripheral blood. Increased serum interferon-beta after radiation, together with early dynamic changes in blood T cell clones, were reported to be the strongest predictors of response.

Library prep was done by the immunoSEQ multiplex PCR assay. This is the immuneACCESS table as TCRdb keeps it, with only in-frame sequences that have V and J called. A part of the clones is gone; compared with another copy, unresolved V genes explain less than half, and the rest is unexplained. For this sample the table gives roughly 90,000 clones, of which 78% were detected only once. The ten largest clones represent approximately 3.9% of the sample. CDR3 length: 15 amino acids, cysteine to phenylalanine. Here the CDR3 DNA is all that survives: 45 bases in frame from base 1. CDR1 and CDR2 are read off the germline V gene as MDHEN and SYDVKM. V lost 4 bases and J lost 2 bases, and the count of bases not matched to a germline gene is 8.

This receptor was taken from a human donor with non-small cell lung cancer who had a partial response to radiotherapy plus ipilimumab. Some clones in this sample may be carry-over from other donors' samples. The V gene is TRBV28 and the J gene is TRBJ2-7, with TRBD1 matching 7 junction bases. The sequenced sample was peripheral blood, obtained from a patient treated with radiotherapy plus ipilimumab. This receptor carries the CDR3 CASSSRDSPTYEQYF. In nucleotide form, the sequence is TGTGCCAGCAGTTCCCGGGACAGCCCAACCTACGAGCAGTACTTC. The CDR3 plus the reference TRBV28 and TRBJ2-7 genes for the other parts give the full variable domain: DVKVTQSSRYLVKRTGEKVFLECVQDMDHENMFWYRQDPGLGLRLIYFSYDVKMKEKGDIPEGYSVSREKKERFSLILESASTNQTSMYLCASSSRDSPTYEQYFGPGTRLTVT.